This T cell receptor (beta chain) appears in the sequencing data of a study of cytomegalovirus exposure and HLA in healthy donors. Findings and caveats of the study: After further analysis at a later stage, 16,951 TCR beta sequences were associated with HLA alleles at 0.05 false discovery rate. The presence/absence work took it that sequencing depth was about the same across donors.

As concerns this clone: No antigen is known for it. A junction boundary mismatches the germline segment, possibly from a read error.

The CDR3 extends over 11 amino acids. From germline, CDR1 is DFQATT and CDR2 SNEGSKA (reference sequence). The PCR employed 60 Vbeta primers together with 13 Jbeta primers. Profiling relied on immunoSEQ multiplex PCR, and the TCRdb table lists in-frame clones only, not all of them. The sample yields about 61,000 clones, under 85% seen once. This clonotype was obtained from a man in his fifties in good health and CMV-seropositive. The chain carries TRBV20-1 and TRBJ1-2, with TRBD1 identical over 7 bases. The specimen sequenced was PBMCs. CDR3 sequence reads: CSAKGPGQAFF. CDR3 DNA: TGCAGTGCTAAGGGTCCAGGACAGGCCTTCTTC.